Sequencing of this TCR beta chain was carried out in a study of identical twins. As to this clonotype: Its antigen is unidentified.

A universal primer site arose from template switching, and cDNA bore unique molecular identifiers. TCRdb reanalysed the 5' RACE reads using MiXCR and keeps one entry per CDR3 protein. The repertoire holds about 530,000 distinct CDR3 sequences, with 20% to 25% as singletons. Germline assignment: CDR1 SNHLY and CDR2 FYNNEI. There are 13 residues in the CDR3. Trimming cost V 10 bases and J 1 base, with 14 bases left between them. All donors were healthy, and all were Caucasian. Findings and caveats of the study: It was out-of-frame TCR alpha sharing in monozygotic twins that models underestimated. The more abundant beta clonotypes in cord blood had fewer insertions, and memory repertoires did not show this.

This sample also belongs to another study, concerning yellow fever vaccine responses in identical twins.

The chain joins TRBV2 to TRBJ2-7, with D perhaps assigned TRBD1 or TRBD2 (5 bases each). The TCR originated in a woman younger than 35 in good health. Sequencing was carried out using CD4+ T cells sorted from blood. Here the CDR3 DNA reads TGTGCCACCACCCGGGACGCTTCCTACGAGCAGTACTTC. This gives the protein CATTRDASYEQYF. The full variable domain, rest sourced from reference TRBV2 and TRBJ2-7, is EPEVTQTPSHQVTQMGQEVILRCVPISNHLYFYWYRQILGQKVEFLVSFYNNEISEKSEIFDDQFSVERPDGSNFTLKIRSTKLEDSAMYFCATTRDASYEQYFGPGTRLTVT.